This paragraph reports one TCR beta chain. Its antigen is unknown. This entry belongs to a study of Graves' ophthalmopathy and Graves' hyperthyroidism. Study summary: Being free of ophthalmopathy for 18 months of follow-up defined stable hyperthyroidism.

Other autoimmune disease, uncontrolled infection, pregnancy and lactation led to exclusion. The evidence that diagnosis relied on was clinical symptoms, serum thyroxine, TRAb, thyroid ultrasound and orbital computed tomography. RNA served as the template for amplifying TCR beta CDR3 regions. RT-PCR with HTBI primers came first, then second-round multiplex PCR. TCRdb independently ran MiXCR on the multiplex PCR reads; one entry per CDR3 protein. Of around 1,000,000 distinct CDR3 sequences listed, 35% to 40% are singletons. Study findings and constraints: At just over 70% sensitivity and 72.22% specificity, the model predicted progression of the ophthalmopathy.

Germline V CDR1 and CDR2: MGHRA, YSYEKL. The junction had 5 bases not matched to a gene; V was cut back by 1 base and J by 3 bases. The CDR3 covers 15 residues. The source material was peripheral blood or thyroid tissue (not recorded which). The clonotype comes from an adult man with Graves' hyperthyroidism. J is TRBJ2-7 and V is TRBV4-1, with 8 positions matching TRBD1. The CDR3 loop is CASSQVTGGNYEQYF. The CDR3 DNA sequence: TGCGCCAGCAGCCAAGTTACAGGGGGAAACTACGAGCAGTACTTC.